The rows below give T cell receptor beta chains drawn from one sample of a study of T cells after yellow fever vaccination. Via MiXCR, TCRdb re-called the 5' RACE reads, giving one row per CDR3 protein. The table has over 200,000 distinct CDR3 sequences, roughly 6.8% seen once. Sequences were derived from CD4+ T cells sorted from PBMCs, sampled on the day of the yellow fever booster vaccination. These receptors were taken from a man aged 30 to 39 who received the YFV17D yellow fever vaccine. The CDR3 runs from the conserved cysteine through the conserved F or W. A D gene is named only where the DNA matches it firmly. For some rows the clone size is stated as once, few or many, or as a class when expanded; others skip it.

v_call: TRBV5-8; j_call: TRBJ1-6; d_call: -; cdr3_length: 13; clone_size: -; cdr3_aa: CASSLERNSPLHF; cdr3_nt: TGTGCCAGCAGCTTGGAGCGTAATTCACCCCTCCACTTT
v_call: TRBV6-5; j_call: TRBJ2-5; d_call: -; cdr3_length: 15; clone_size: few; cdr3_aa: CASSSTQGSSKTQYF; cdr3_nt: TGTGCCAGCAGTTCGACCCAGGGGTCGTCGAAGACCCAGTACTTC
v_call: TRBV6-2/TRBV6-3; j_call: TRBJ2-7; d_call: -; cdr3_length: 14; clone_size: few; cdr3_aa: CASSFASRVAEQYF; cdr3_nt: TGTGCCAGCTCCTTCGCGAGCAGGGTTGCCGAGCAGTACTTC
v_call: TRBV10-3; j_call: TRBJ2-1; d_call: TRBD2; cdr3_length: 14; clone_size: many; cdr3_aa: CANSIAGGEDEQFF; cdr3_nt: TGTGCCAACTCCATAGCGGGAGGAGAGGATGAGCAGTTCTTC
v_call: TRBV28; j_call: TRBJ2-4; d_call: TRBD2; cdr3_length: 16; clone_size: many; cdr3_aa: CASSHPSGLAKNIQYF; cdr3_nt: TGTGCCAGCAGCCATCCTAGCGGACTAGCCAAAAACATTCAGTACTTC
v_call: TRBV4-2; j_call: TRBJ2-2; d_call: -; cdr3_length: 16; clone_size: -; cdr3_aa: CASSQEPGGPAGELFF; cdr3_nt: TGTGCCAGCAGCCAAGAACCGGGGGGCCCAGCCGGGGAGCTGTTTTTT
v_call: TRBV11-1; j_call: TRBJ2-3; d_call: TRBD2; cdr3_length: 19; clone_size: few; cdr3_aa: CASSLTSGSFLTGTDTQYF; cdr3_nt: TGTGCCAGCAGCTTGACTAGCGGGAGTTTTCTTACTGGCACAGATACGCAGTATTTT
v_call: TRBV5-1; j_call: TRBJ1-2; d_call: -; cdr3_length: 15; clone_size: few; cdr3_aa: CASSSRVGQLGGYTF; cdr3_nt: TGCGCCAGCAGCTCCAGAGTCGGACAGTTAGGTGGCTACACCTTC
v_call: TRBV30; j_call: TRBJ2-1; d_call: -; cdr3_length: 14; clone_size: few; cdr3_aa: CAWIRGLGGGEQFF; cdr3_nt: TGTGCCTGGATTCGGGGACTTGGGGGCGGTGAGCAGTTCTTC
v_call: TRBV5-1; j_call: TRBJ1-2; d_call: TRBD1; cdr3_length: 15; clone_size: -; cdr3_aa: CASSRSYGTGRGYTF; cdr3_nt: TGCGCCAGCAGCCGGTCGTACGGGACAGGACGTGGCTACACCTTC
v_call: TRBV5-6; j_call: TRBJ1-1; d_call: -; cdr3_length: 14; clone_size: -; cdr3_aa: CASSLEGPGTEAFF; cdr3_nt: TGTGCCAGCAGTCTTGAGGGCCCAGGCACTGAAGCTTTCTTT
v_call: TRBV5-1; j_call: TRBJ2-1; d_call: -; cdr3_length: 12; clone_size: many; cdr3_aa: CASSLDRDEQFF; cdr3_nt: TGCGCCAGCAGCTTGGACCGCGATGAGCAGTTCTTC
v_call: TRBV28; j_call: TRBJ2-1; d_call: TRBD2; cdr3_length: 14; clone_size: many; cdr3_aa: CASHTSGGYNEQFF; cdr3_nt: TGTGCCAGCCACACTAGCGGAGGCTACAATGAGCAGTTCTTC
v_call: TRBV5-5; j_call: TRBJ1-2; d_call: -; cdr3_length: 15; clone_size: many; cdr3_aa: CASSRLTALADGYTF; cdr3_nt: TGTGCCAGCAGCCGCCTTACGGCCCTAGCCGATGGCTACACCTTC
v_call: TRBV20-1; j_call: TRBJ2-3; d_call: -; cdr3_length: 14; clone_size: many; cdr3_aa: CSARVATGPDTQYF; cdr3_nt: TGCAGTGCTAGAGTTGCGACAGGACCAGATACGCAGTATTTT
v_call: TRBV29-1; j_call: TRBJ1-5; d_call: TRBD1; cdr3_length: 13; clone_size: -; cdr3_aa: CSAGQGKDQPQHF; cdr3_nt: TGCAGCGCCGGACAGGGAAAGGATCAGCCCCAGCATTTT
v_call: TRBV5-1; j_call: TRBJ2-2; d_call: -; cdr3_length: 16; clone_size: -; cdr3_aa: CASSLSLAGITGELFF; cdr3_nt: TGCGCCAGCAGCTTGTCACTCGCGGGTATCACCGGGGAGCTGTTTTTT
v_call: TRBV3-1; j_call: TRBJ2-2; d_call: TRBD2; cdr3_length: 17; clone_size: -; cdr3_aa: CASSRRTSGSITGELFF; cdr3_nt: TGTGCCAGCAGCCGCAGGACTAGCGGGAGTATCACCGGGGAGCTGTTTTTT
v_call: TRBV20-1; j_call: TRBJ2-3; d_call: -; cdr3_length: 14; clone_size: many; cdr3_aa: CSASRDGSTDTQYF; cdr3_nt: TGCAGTGCTAGTAGGGACGGGAGCACAGATACGCAGTATTTT
v_call: TRBV20-1; j_call: TRBJ2-1; d_call: -; cdr3_length: 13; clone_size: many; cdr3_aa: CSARGRAYNEQFF; cdr3_nt: TGCAGTGCTAGAGGCAGGGCTTACAATGAGCAGTTCTTC
v_call: TRBV9; j_call: TRBJ2-2; d_call: -; cdr3_length: 14; clone_size: many; cdr3_aa: CASSVGVKTGELFF; cdr3_nt: TGTGCCAGCAGCGTAGGGGTGAAGACCGGGGAGCTGTTTTTT
v_call: TRBV7-9; j_call: TRBJ2-2; d_call: TRBD2; cdr3_length: 16; clone_size: many; cdr3_aa: CASLRASGSNTGELFF; cdr3_nt: TGTGCCAGCCTTCGGGCTAGCGGGAGTAACACCGGGGAGCTGTTTTTT
v_call: TRBV5-4; j_call: TRBJ1-2; d_call: TRBD1; cdr3_length: 16; clone_size: -; cdr3_aa: CASSLGPGGDAGGYTF; cdr3_nt: TGTGCCAGCAGCCTCGGCCCAGGGGGCGACGCTGGCGGCTACACCTTC
v_call: TRBV5-5; j_call: TRBJ2-7; d_call: -; cdr3_length: 14; clone_size: many; cdr3_aa: CASSSKDSSYEQYF; cdr3_nt: TGTGCCAGCAGCTCGAAGGACAGCTCCTACGAGCAGTACTTC
v_call: TRBV20-1; j_call: TRBJ2-1; d_call: TRBD2; cdr3_length: 15; clone_size: many; cdr3_aa: CSARDTSGAYNEQFF; cdr3_nt: TGCAGTGCTAGAGATACTAGCGGAGCCTACAATGAGCAGTTCTTC
v_call: TRBV6-1; j_call: TRBJ2-2; d_call: -; cdr3_length: 13; clone_size: few; cdr3_aa: CASSSSGYGELFF; cdr3_nt: TGTGCCAGCAGCTCATCGGGATATGGGGAGCTGTTTTTT
v_call: TRBV12-3/TRBV12-4; j_call: TRBJ1-2; d_call: -; cdr3_length: 15; clone_size: many; cdr3_aa: CASSPSGAPNYGYTF; cdr3_nt: TGTGCCAGCAGTCCCTCAGGGGCCCCTAACTATGGCTACACCTTC
v_call: TRBV20-1; j_call: TRBJ2-7; d_call: -; cdr3_length: 14; clone_size: -; cdr3_aa: CSAHRQVQVDEQYF; cdr3_nt: TGCAGTGCGCACCGACAGGTTCAGGTGGACGAGCAGTACTTC
v_call: TRBV20-1; j_call: TRBJ2-7; d_call: TRBD2; cdr3_length: 16; clone_size: few; cdr3_aa: CSARGGASGLSYEQHF; cdr3_nt: TGCAGTGCTAGAGGAGGGGCTAGCGGGCTCTCCTACGAGCAGCACTTC
v_call: TRBV7-2; j_call: TRBJ2-1; d_call: TRBD2; cdr3_length: 13; clone_size: many; cdr3_aa: CASSYIAGVNPFF; cdr3_nt: TGTGCCAGCAGCTACATAGCGGGAGTGAACCCGTTCTTC
v_call: TRBV18; j_call: TRBJ2-3; d_call: -; cdr3_length: 14; clone_size: many; cdr3_aa: CASSPPGPTDTQYF; cdr3_nt: TGTGCCAGCTCACCTCCGGGACCCACAGATACGCAGTATTTT
v_call: TRBV20-1; j_call: TRBJ2-2; d_call: TRBD2; cdr3_length: 17; clone_size: -; cdr3_aa: CSARDPSGSANTGELFF; cdr3_nt: TGCAGTGCTAGAGATCCTAGCGGGAGTGCGAACACCGGGGAGCTGTTTTTT
v_call: TRBV6-2/TRBV6-3; j_call: TRBJ2-7; d_call: TRBD2; cdr3_length: 15; clone_size: many; cdr3_aa: CASSYSPSGKAEQYF; cdr3_nt: TGTGCCAGCAGTTACTCCCCCAGCGGGAAGGCCGAGCAGTACTTC
v_call: TRBV19; j_call: TRBJ2-1; d_call: TRBD2; cdr3_length: 15; clone_size: many; cdr3_aa: CASRPGGRTYNEQFF; cdr3_nt: TGTGCCAGTAGGCCAGGCGGGAGGACCTACAATGAGCAGTTCTTC
v_call: TRBV5-1; j_call: TRBJ2-1; d_call: -; cdr3_length: 17; clone_size: few; cdr3_aa: CASSLASRGTTYNEQFF; cdr3_nt: TGCGCCAGCAGCTTGGCCTCTCGCGGGACAACCTACAATGAGCAGTTCTTC
v_call: TRBV3-1; j_call: TRBJ2-5; d_call: TRBD2; cdr3_length: 11; clone_size: few; cdr3_aa: CASSQDGLAGF; cdr3_nt: TGTGCCAGCAGCCAAGACGGACTAGCGGGCTTC
v_call: TRBV4-3; j_call: TRBJ2-1; d_call: TRBD2; cdr3_length: 20; clone_size: few; cdr3_aa: CASSHTSGGVSGYRYNEQFF; cdr3_nt: TGCGCCAGCAGCCACACCTCAGGTGGTGTTAGCGGGTATAGATACAATGAGCAGTTCTTC
v_call: TRBV7-9; j_call: TRBJ1-5; d_call: TRBD1; cdr3_length: 14; clone_size: many; cdr3_aa: CASKGTGYNQPQHF; cdr3_nt: TGTGCCAGCAAGGGGACAGGCTACAATCAGCCCCAGCATTTT
v_call: TRBV6-4; j_call: TRBJ2-7; d_call: TRBD2; cdr3_length: 14; clone_size: -; cdr3_aa: CASSPGLVTYEQYF; cdr3_nt: TGTGCCAGCAGCCCGGGACTAGTAACCTACGAGCAGTACTTC
v_call: TRBV7-2; j_call: TRBJ1-1; d_call: -; cdr3_length: 18; clone_size: -; cdr3_aa: CASSLAREPLGQNTEAFF; cdr3_nt: TGTGCCAGCAGCTTAGCGCGGGAACCCCTGGGACAGAACACTGAAGCTTTCTTT
v_call: TRBV20-1; j_call: TRBJ2-7; d_call: -; cdr3_length: 15; clone_size: few; cdr3_aa: CSARDRRRPTYEQYF; cdr3_nt: TGCAGTGCTAGAGATAGACGCAGGCCTACCTACGAGCAGTACTTC
v_call: TRBV24-1; j_call: TRBJ2-1; d_call: -; cdr3_length: 19; clone_size: few; cdr3_aa: CATSAGGQGARSGSLEQFF; cdr3_nt: TGTGCCACCAGTGCTGGAGGGCAGGGGGCGCGCAGCGGGAGTCTTGAGCAGTTCTTC